This TCR beta chain is drawn from a study of T cell clones after liver transplantation. Study findings and constraints: Post-transplant, graft-donor-reactive CD4 TCRbeta sequences in blood dropped significantly in 5 of 8 subjects.

Assay used: immunoSEQ multiplex PCR; TCRdb lists only in-frame clones, some missing. Of some 16,000 clones in the sample, 70% to 90% were seen once. With 5 bases removed from V and 5 bases from J, the gap between germline ends came to 24 bases. Germline V gene data show CDR1 as SGHVS and CDR2 as FNYEAQ. The CDR3 has 17 residues. Comments on this clone: What it binds is not known.

V is TRBV7-6 and J is TRBJ2-5, with D unclear. The clonotype was recovered from a human patient who received a liver transplant. Certain T cells may be donor cells from the graft. The input for sequencing was CD8+ T cells from blood, taken about 50 months after liver transplant. CDR3 protein: CASSLQSGLNPPETQYF. DNA of the CDR3: TGTGCCAGCAGCCTTCAATCCGGGCTAAACCCCCCGGAGACCCAGTACTTC.